This T cell receptor beta chain stems from a study of blood T cell repertoires in COVID-19. Study-level information: PBMCs, B-cell-depleted T cells, or T cells were the source of the cDNA or gDNA that made up the material.

The method was immunoSEQ multiplex PCR; TCRdb's version includes in-frame clones alone and lacks a portion of them. The profile shows approximately 200,000 clones, approximately 90% of them singletons. The CDR3 loop spans 15 amino acids. Germline V gene sequence: CDR1 KGHSH, CDR2 LQKENI. The germline V and J ends were trimmed by 5 bases and 4 bases, with 14 bases remaining between them. The material sequenced was peripheral blood. The gene calls are TRBV18 and TRBJ1-4; D might be TRBD1 (6 bases). This sequence was found in a man aged 65-85 years with active or convalescent COVID-19. The CDR3 loop reads CASSTGTLFNEKLFF. CDR3 nucleotides: TGTGCCAGCTCAACAGGGACACTTTTTAATGAAAAACTGTTTTTT.